A selection of T cell receptor beta chains follows, all from one sample in a study of blood T cells in healthy people across ages. TCRdb analysed the 5' RACE reads with MiXCR anew, one entry per CDR3 protein. The sample contains 850,000 to 1,000,000 distinct CDR3 sequences, approximately 50% of which appear only once. Sequencing used blood. These receptors originate from a woman aged 60-70 years in good health. Both conserved end residues are part of each CDR3. The D gene is left open where the match is weak. Size is stated for part of the rows, as once, few or many counts, or as a class when the clone is expanded.

abundance	v_gene	j_gene	d_gene	CDR3aa	CDR3nt
few	TRBV24-1	TRBJ2-3	TRBD2	CATSVRAGGSDTQYF	TGTGCCACCAGTGTTCGGGCGGGAGGGTCAGATACGCAGTATTTT
-	TRBV12-3/TRBV12-4	TRBJ1-6	-	CASSFAQGVPPLHF	TGTGCCAGCAGTTTCGCACAGGGCGTACCACCCCTCCACTTT
-	TRBV3-1	TRBJ2-5	-	CASSQAYGEETQYF	TGTGCCAGCAGCCAAGCTTACGGAGAAGAGACCCAGTACTTC
-	TRBV10-2	TRBJ2-3	-	CASVPADILTDTQYF	TGCGCCAGCGTCCCCGCGGACATCCTCACAGATACGCAGTATTTT
-	TRBV9	TRBJ2-3	-	CASSAEGLSDTQYF	TGTGCCAGCAGCGCCGAGGGCCTTTCAGATACGCAGTATTTT
-	TRBV12-3/TRBV12-4	TRBJ1-1	-	CASSFGWATEAFF	TGTGCCAGCAGTTTCGGATGGGCCACTGAAGCTTTCTTT
many	TRBV12-3/TRBV12-4	TRBJ2-6	-	CASSSPRAGANVLTF	TGTGCCAGCAGTTCCCCCCGGGCTGGGGCCAACGTCCTGACTTTC
once	TRBV7-3	TRBJ2-5	TRBD2	CASSSAGLAEETQYF	TGTGCCAGCAGCTCCGCGGGACTAGCGGAAGAGACCCAGTACTTC
-	TRBV4-1	TRBJ2-7	-	CASSHGGTLGAYEQYF	TGCGCCAGCAGCCACGGAGGGACTCTAGGTGCCTACGAGCAGTACTTC
-	TRBV21-1	TRBJ2-1	-	CASSARRPLGNEQFF	TGTGCCAGCAGTGCCAGGAGGCCCCTGGGGAATGAGCAGTTCTTC
few	TRBV20-1	TRBJ1-5	-	CSARGGASPQHF	TGCAGTGCTAGGGGGGGGGCGTCGCCCCAGCATTTT
-	TRBV7-2	TRBJ2-1	TRBD2	CASSSSGREAGEQFF	TGTGCCAGCAGTTCTAGCGGGAGGGAGGCGGGTGAGCAGTTCTTC
once	TRBV30	TRBJ2-7	-	CAWSVSGVYEQYF	TGTGCCTGGAGTGTTTCGGGAGTCTACGAGCAGTACTTC
-	TRBV7-9	TRBJ2-5	-	CASTPSGQETQYF	TGTGCCAGCACCCCCTCGGGGCAAGAGACCCAGTACTTC
-	TRBV21-1	TRBJ2-7	-	CASSQIPGNYEQYF	TGTGCCAGCAGCCAGATACCGGGCAACTACGAGCAGTACTTC
-	TRBV3-1	TRBJ2-7	TRBD2	CASSQPGLTGGGSYEQYF	TGTGCCAGCAGCCAGCCGGGACTAACCGGTGGTGGGTCCTACGAGCAGTACTTC
-	TRBV29-1	TRBJ1-6	-	CSVGEDRLGSPLHF	TGCAGCGTTGGGGAAGACAGGTTAGGTTCACCCCTCCACTTT
few	TRBV4-2	TRBJ2-5	-	CASSQARGRGTQYF	TGTGCCAGCAGCCAAGCGCGTGGTCGAGGGACCCAGTACTTC
few	TRBV20-1	TRBJ2-3	-	CSALLSTDTQYF	TGCAGTGCTTTACTATCCACAGATACGCAGTATTTT
-	TRBV3-1	TRBJ1-2	-	CASSLNGDYGYTF	TGTGCCAGCAGCTTAAACGGAGACTATGGCTACACCTTC
-	TRBV20-1	TRBJ2-3	-	CSARVLPSDTQYF	TGCAGTGCTAGAGTGTTGCCTAGCGATACGCAGTATTTT
many	TRBV5-1	TRBJ2-6	-	CASSPGTPSSGANVLTF	TGCGCCAGCAGTCCCGGGACACCTAGCTCTGGGGCCAACGTCCTGACTTTC
-	TRBV12-3/TRBV12-4	TRBJ2-1	TRBD1	CASRDRGEQFF	TGTGCCAGCAGGGACAGGGGTGAGCAGTTCTTC
few	TRBV7-2	TRBJ2-4	-	CASSTEPGRKNIQYF	TGTGCCAGCAGCACCGAGCCGGGAAGAAAAAACATTCAGTACTTC
-	TRBV4-1	TRBJ2-5	TRBD1	CASSQAHRDSQETQYF	TGCGCCAGCAGCCAAGCTCACCGGGACAGCCAAGAGACCCAGTACTTC
few	TRBV6-6	TRBJ2-7	TRBD1	CASSTTGGIVYEQYF	TGTGCCAGCAGTACGACAGGGGGGATAGTCTACGAGCAGTACTTC
-	TRBV6-9	TRBJ2-1	TRBD2	CASSYQSLAGHNEQFF	TGTGCCAGCAGTTACCAGTCACTAGCGGGACACAATGAGCAGTTCTTC
-	TRBV6-6	TRBJ2-7	TRBD1	CASRRTGTDGREQYF	TGTGCCAGCAGACGGACCGGGACAGATGGTCGGGAGCAGTACTTC
few	TRBV29-1	TRBJ2-7	-	CSVKQGGEQYF	TGCAGCGTCAAACAGGGCGGCGAGCAGTACTTC
-	TRBV4-1	TRBJ2-1	-	CASSQEGRVANNEQFF	TGCGCCAGCAGCCAAGAGGGCAGGGTGGCCAACAATGAGCAGTTCTTC
-	TRBV28	TRBJ1-2	-	CASSLVGTRVTF	TGTGCCAGCAGTTTAGTTGGGACTAGGGTCACCTTC
-	TRBV2	TRBJ2-5	-	CASNIGQRGETQYF	TGTGCCAGCAATATTGGACAGAGGGGCGAGACCCAGTACTTC
-	TRBV12-3/TRBV12-4	TRBJ1-4	-	CASRIGGAEKLFF	TGTGCCAGCAGGATTGGGGGGGCTGAAAAACTGTTTTTT
-	TRBV20-1	TRBJ1-4	-	CSARELDGEKLFF	TGCAGTGCTAGAGAGTTGGACGGGGAAAAACTGTTTTTT
once	TRBV4-2	TRBJ2-1	-	CASSRLSRNEQFF	TGTGCCAGCAGCCGCCTCTCAAGGAATGAGCAGTTCTTC
-	TRBV7-2	TRBJ2-7	TRBD2	CASSPSGRREQYF	TGTGCCAGCAGCCCAAGCGGGAGGCGGGAGCAGTACTTC
-	TRBV5-1	TRBJ2-3	-	CASSLTAVAGTDTQYF	TGCGCCAGCAGCCTCACAGCGGTAGCGGGCACAGATACGCAGTATTTT
few	TRBV25-1	TRBJ2-3	TRBD1	CASNTGTGFSDTQYF	TGTGCCAGCAATACCGGGACAGGGTTTTCAGATACGCAGTATTTT
few	TRBV29-1	TRBJ2-3	TRBD2	CSALGGSGSSPQGRQYF	TGCAGCGCTCTCGGCGGGAGCGGGAGCAGCCCTCAGGGTAGGCAGTATTTT
few	TRBV28	TRBJ2-1	-	CASSLFAAFNEQFF	TGTGCCAGCAGTTTATTCGCAGCTTTCAATGAGCAGTTCTTC
-	TRBV20-1	TRBJ2-5	-	CSATGLASQFGNEQYF	TGCAGTGCTACCGGACTGGCCAGTCAGTTCGGAAATGAGCAGTACTTC
-	TRBV5-1	TRBJ2-7	-	CASSLVGRGSYEQYF	TGCGCCAGCAGCTTGGTAGGCAGGGGCTCCTACGAGCAGTACTTC
once	TRBV25-1	TRBJ1-6	-	CASSDFNEGPRQVSPLHF	TGTGCCAGCAGTGATTTTAACGAGGGTCCTCGGCAGGTTTCACCCCTCCACTTT
-	TRBV3-1	TRBJ2-1	-	CASSQDARGDEQFF	TGTGCCAGCAGCCAAGATGCCAGGGGCGATGAGCAGTTCTTC
-	TRBV6-5	TRBJ1-4	-	CASSYRPPGRGTNEKLFF	TGTGCCAGCAGTTACCGACCTCCCGGGCGTGGAACTAATGAAAAACTGTTTTTT
-	TRBV3-1	TRBJ2-5	-	CASSRGPGGETQYF	TGTGCCAGCAGCCGGGGCCCAGGCGGAGAGACCCAGTACTTC
-	TRBV20-1	TRBJ2-1	TRBD2	CSASGASGSYEQFF	TGCAGTGCTAGTGGGGCTAGCGGGAGCTATGAGCAGTTCTTC
-	TRBV5-1	TRBJ1-4	-	CASSLPSTGGANEKLFF	TGCGCCAGCAGCTTGCCCTCCACGGGAGGGGCTAATGAAAAACTGTTTTTT
few	TRBV28	TRBJ2-7	TRBD1	CASSFADGTGDEQYF	TGTGCCAGCAGTTTTGCCGACGGGACAGGGGACGAGCAGTACTTC
-	TRBV25-1	TRBJ1-2	-	CASSDNLLGGPAYGYTF	TGTGCCAGCAGTGATAACCTGTTGGGGGGGCCCGCTTATGGCTACACCTTC
-	TRBV4-1	TRBJ1-5	-	CASSQGGGGSDQPQHF	TGCGCCAGCAGCCAAGGAGGCGGGGGGAGCGACCAGCCCCAGCATTTT
-	TRBV7-8	TRBJ2-1	TRBD2	CASSLVGTSEISEQFF	TGTGCCAGCAGCTTAGTTGGGACTAGCGAAATTAGTGAGCAGTTCTTC
-	TRBV6-2/TRBV6-3	TRBJ1-4	TRBD1	CASSSTGGVWKKLFF	TGTGCCAGCAGTTCGACAGGGGGCGTGTGGAAAAAACTGTTTTTT
-	TRBV20-1	TRBJ2-1	TRBD2	CSARDRGLAENEQFF	TGCAGTGCTAGAGATCGGGGACTAGCGGAAAATGAGCAGTTCTTC
-	TRBV6-1	TRBJ1-5	-	CASSVEPYQPQHF	TGTGCCAGCAGTGTTGAGCCTTATCAGCCCCAGCATTTT
-	TRBV28	TRBJ2-2	TRBD2	CASTQGGLAGIGELFF	TGTGCCAGCACCCAAGGAGGATTAGCGGGTATCGGGGAGCTGTTTTTT
-	TRBV28	TRBJ1-5	-	CASSTGGDSNQPQHF	TGTGCCAGCAGCACAGGTGGGGATAGCAATCAGCCCCAGCATTTT
-	TRBV20-1	TRBJ1-6	TRBD1	CSAPNRGSNSPLHF	TGCAGTGCTCCGAACAGGGGATCCAATTCACCCCTCCACTTT
-	TRBV6-2/TRBV6-3	TRBJ2-3	TRBD2	CASSFLAGEAGTQYF	TGTGCCAGCAGTTTTTTAGCGGGAGAGGCCGGTACGCAGTATTTT